This T cell receptor beta chain was obtained from a study of T cells expressing NK-cell markers. The overall study: Seven of the eight sequenced donors were classified as HCMV-seropositive, and one was classified as seronegative.

Regarding this clonotype: Its target is not known.

This CDR3 is 14 amino acids long. Germline V gene data show CDR1 as MNHEY and CDR2 as SVGEGT. Overall study results and limits: It remained uncertain whether the expanded NKG2C+ T cell clones were specific for HCMV antigens.

5'RACE template switching built TCR beta cDNA with unique molecular identifiers. With the 5' RACE reads reprocessed, TCRdb shows one record per CDR3 protein and no DNA. Its clone listing holds just under 150,000 distinct CDR3 sequences. The TCR sequence derives from a man between 18 and 35 years old in good health. The source material was blood T cells: a sorted CD56 or NKG2C T cell subset, CD4+ or CD8+ T cells, or bulk PBMC T cells (not recorded which). The rearrangement uses TRBV6-2 or TRBV6-3 and TRBJ2-1; TCRdb's D gene call, TRBD2, goes unchecked for lack of DNA. CDR3 protein: CASSQGLARNEQFF.